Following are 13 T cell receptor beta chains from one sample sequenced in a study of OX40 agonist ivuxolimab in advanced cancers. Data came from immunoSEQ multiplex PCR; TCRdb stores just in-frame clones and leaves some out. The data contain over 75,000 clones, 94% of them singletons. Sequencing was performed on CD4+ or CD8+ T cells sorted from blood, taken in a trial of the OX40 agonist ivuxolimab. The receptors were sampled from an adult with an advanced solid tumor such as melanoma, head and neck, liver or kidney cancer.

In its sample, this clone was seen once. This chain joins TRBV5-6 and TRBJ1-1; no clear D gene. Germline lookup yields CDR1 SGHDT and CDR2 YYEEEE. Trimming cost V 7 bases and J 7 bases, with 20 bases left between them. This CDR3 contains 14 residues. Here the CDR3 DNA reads TGTGCCAGCCGAGAGGGCAGCCCCAGCTTTGAAGCTTTCTTT. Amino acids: CASREGSPSFEAFF.

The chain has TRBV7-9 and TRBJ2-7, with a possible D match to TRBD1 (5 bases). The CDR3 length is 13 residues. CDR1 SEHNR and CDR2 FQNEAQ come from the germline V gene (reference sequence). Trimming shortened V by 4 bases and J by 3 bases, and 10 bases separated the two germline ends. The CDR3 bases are TGTGCCAGCAGCTACCAGGGTGACTACGAGCAGTACTTC. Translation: CASSYQGDYEQYF. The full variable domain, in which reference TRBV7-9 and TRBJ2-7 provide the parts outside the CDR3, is DTGVSQNPRHKITKRGQNVTFRCDPISEHNRLYWYRQTLGQGPEFLTYFQNEAQLEKSRLLSDRFSAERPKGSFSTLEIQRTEQGDSAMYLCASSYQGDYEQYFGPGTRLTVT.

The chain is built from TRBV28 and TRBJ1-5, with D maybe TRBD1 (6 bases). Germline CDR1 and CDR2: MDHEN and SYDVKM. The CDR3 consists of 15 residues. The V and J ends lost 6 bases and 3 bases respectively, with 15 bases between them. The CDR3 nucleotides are TGTGCCAGCAGCTTCCTTGGGGACAACAATCAGCCCCAGCATTTT. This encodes CASSFLGDNNQPQHF.

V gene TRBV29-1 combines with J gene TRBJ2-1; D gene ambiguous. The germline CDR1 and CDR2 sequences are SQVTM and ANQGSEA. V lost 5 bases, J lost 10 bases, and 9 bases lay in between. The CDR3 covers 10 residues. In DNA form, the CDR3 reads TGCAGCGTTCCATTTGGAGAGCAGTTCTTC. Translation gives CSVPFGEQFF.

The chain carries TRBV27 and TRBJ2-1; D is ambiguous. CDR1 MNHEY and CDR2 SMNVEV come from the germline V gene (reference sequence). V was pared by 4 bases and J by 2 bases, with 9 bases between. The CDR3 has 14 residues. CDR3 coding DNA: TGTGCCAGCAGTTCTCCTCGGACCTACAATGAGCAGTTCTTC. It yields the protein CASSSPRTYNEQFF.

CDR3 coding DNA: TGTGCCACCCGGGACGGAGCTGGCTACACCTTC. Translating gives CATRDGAGYTF. V and J are TRBV19 and TRBJ1-2, with D perhaps TRBD1 (5 bases). Per germline, CDR1 LNHDA and CDR2 SQIVND (reference sequence). V lost 10 bases and J 7 bases, leaving 13 bases between the germline ends. This CDR3 comprises 11 residues.

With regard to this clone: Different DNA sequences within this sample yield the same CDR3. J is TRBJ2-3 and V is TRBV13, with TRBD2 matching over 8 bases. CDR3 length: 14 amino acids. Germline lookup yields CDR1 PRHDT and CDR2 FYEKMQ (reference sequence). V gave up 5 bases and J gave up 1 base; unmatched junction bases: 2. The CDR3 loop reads CASSPGGGTDTQYF. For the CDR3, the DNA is TGTGCCAGCAGCCCGGGGGGGGGCACAGATACGCAGTATTTT.

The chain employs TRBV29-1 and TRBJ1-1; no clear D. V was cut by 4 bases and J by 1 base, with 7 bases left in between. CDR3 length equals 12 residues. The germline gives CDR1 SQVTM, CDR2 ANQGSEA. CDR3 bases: TGCAGCGTTGTCAAGGCGAACACTGAAGCTTTCTTT. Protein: CSVVKANTEAFF.

Here the CDR3 reads CASSVAGGGAYNSPLHF. The CDR3 nucleotides are TGTGCCAGCAGCGTAGCGGGGGGAGGTGCCTATAATTCACCCCTCCACTTT. This chain links TRBV9 with TRBJ1-6; possible D gene TRBD1, 5 bases. The germline V and J ends were trimmed by 0 bases and 2 bases, with 12 bases remaining between them. CDR1 and CDR2 (germline): SGDLS, YYNGEE. The CDR3 runs 17 residues.

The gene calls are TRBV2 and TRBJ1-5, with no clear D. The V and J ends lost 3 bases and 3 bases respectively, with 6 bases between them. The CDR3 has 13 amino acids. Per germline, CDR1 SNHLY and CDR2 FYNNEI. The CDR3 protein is CASSDLYNQPQHF. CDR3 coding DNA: TGTGCCAGCAGTGACCTATACAATCAGCCCCAGCATTTT.

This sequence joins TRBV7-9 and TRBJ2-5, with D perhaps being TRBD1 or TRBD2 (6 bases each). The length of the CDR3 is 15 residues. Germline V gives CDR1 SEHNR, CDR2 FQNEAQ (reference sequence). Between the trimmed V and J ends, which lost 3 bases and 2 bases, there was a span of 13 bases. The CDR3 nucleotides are TGTGCCAGCAGCTTTGGGGGGCGCCCTCAAGAGACCCAGTACTTC. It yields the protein CASSFGGRPQETQYF.

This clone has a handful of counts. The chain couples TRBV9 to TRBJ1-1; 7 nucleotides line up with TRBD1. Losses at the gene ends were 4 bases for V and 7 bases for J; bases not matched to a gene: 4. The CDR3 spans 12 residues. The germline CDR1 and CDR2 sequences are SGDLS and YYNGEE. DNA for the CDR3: TGTGCCAGCAGCCCCGGGACAGTTGAAGCTTTCTTT. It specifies CASSPGTVEAFF.

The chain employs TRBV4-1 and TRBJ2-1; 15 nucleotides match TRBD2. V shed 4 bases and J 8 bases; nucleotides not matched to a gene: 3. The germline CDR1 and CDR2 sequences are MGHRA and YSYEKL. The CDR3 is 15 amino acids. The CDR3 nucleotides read TGCGCCAGCAGCCTTTGGACTAGCGGGGGGGATGAGCAGTTCTTC. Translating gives CASSLWTSGGDEQFF.